This TCR beta chain was recorded in a study of post-analysis software for immune sequencing data. General study results and limits: Comparison with controls showed significantly lower normalized Chao1 diversity in multiple sclerosis patients. In patients, five TRBV segments were more frequent than in controls, with TRBV5-6, TRBV5-1 and TRBV20-1 among them. F measure showed strong co-clustering of same-batch samples.

The CDR3 runs 12 residues. The germline V gene encodes CDR1 DFQATT and CDR2 SNEGSKA (reference sequence). Trimming stripped 6 bases from V and 5 bases from J, with 13 bases between. Notes on this clonotype: Its target is unknown.

Presence of unique molecular identifiers characterized the TCR beta cDNA libraries. MiXCR was run by TCRdb on the PCR reads, yielding one entry per CDR3 protein. Found here are under 900,000 distinct CDR3 sequences, approximately 53% of them singletons; the top ten hold approximately 4.3%. The sequenced material came from blood. This sequence was found in a girl between 10 and 17 years old with multiple sclerosis. The chain combines TRBV20-1 with TRBJ1-2; no firm D call. CDR3 residues: CSAEKASYGYTF. CDR3 coding DNA: TGCAGTGCAGAAAAGGCTTCATATGGCTACACCTTC.